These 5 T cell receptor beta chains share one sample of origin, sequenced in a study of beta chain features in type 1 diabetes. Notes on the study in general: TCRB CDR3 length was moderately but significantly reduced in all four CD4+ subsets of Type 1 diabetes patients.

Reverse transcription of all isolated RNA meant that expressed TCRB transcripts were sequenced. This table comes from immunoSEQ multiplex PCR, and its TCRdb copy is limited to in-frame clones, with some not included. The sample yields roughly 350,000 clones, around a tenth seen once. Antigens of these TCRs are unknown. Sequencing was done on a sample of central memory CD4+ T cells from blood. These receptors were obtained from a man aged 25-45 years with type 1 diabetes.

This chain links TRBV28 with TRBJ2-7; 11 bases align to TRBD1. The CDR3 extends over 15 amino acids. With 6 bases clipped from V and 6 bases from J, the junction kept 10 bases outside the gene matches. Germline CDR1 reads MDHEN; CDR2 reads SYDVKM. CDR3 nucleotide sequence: TGTGCCAGCAGACCGACCGGGACAGGGGGACGCGAGCAGTACTTC. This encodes CASRPTGTGGREQYF.

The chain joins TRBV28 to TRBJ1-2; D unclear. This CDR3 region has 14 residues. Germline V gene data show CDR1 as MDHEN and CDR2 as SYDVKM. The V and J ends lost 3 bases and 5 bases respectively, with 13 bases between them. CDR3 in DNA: TGTGCCAGCAGTTTTGGAGGGAGCAAATATGGCTACACCTTC. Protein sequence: CASSFGGSKYGYTF.

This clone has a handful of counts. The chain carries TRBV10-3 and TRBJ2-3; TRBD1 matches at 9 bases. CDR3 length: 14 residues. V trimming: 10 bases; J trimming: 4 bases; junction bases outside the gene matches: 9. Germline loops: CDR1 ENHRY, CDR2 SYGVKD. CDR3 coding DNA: TGTGCCAGCAGGATACAGGGGGCCGCAGATACGCAGTATTTT. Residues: CASRIQGAADTQYF.

CDR3 residues: CASSLDRTNYGYTF. The CDR3 DNA is TGCGCCAGCAGCCTCGACCGAACTAACTATGGCTACACCTTC. This chain joins TRBV10-2 and TRBJ1-2; D ambiguous. Germline values: CDR1 WSHSY, CDR2 SAAADI. The V end was cut by 6 bases, the J end by 0 bases, with 11 bases between. This CDR3 is built from 14 residues.

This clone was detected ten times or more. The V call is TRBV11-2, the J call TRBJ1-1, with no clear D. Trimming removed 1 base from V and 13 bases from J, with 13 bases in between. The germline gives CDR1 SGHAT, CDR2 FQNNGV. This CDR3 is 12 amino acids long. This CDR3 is CASSLAEGGVFF. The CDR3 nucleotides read TGTGCCAGCAGCTTAGCCGAGGGAGGAGTTTTCTTT.